The clone carrying this TCR beta chain was detected once. What it binds is not known. This sample is part of a study of PD-1 blockade in classical Hodgkin lymphoma. Every patient was affected by relapse after autologous stem cell transplantation, while exposure to brentuximab vedotin was not uniform. Classifying best responses yielded complete response, partial response or progressive disease. Losses at the gene ends were 0 bases for V and 3 bases for J; bases not matched to a gene: 7. The CDR3 contains 16 residues. CDR1 SGDLS and CDR2 YYNGEE come from the germline V gene. Measured with immunoSEQ multiplex PCR; TCRdb has only the in-frame clones, and not every one. The table has more than 35,000 clones, around 88% seen once; the top ten hold 6.5% to 9.5%. The study, taken as a whole, reports: By C4D1, CD4+ diversity increased significantly, especially in complete responders. Lower baseline TCR diversity was reported for newly diagnosed patients than for healthy donors. With respect to the repertoire differences, their causes, possibly disease activity or prior therapy, remain undefined.

This chain connects TRBV9 to TRBJ2-3; 7 nucleotides match TRBD2. This TCR derives from a human donor with classical Hodgkin lymphoma. This material consisted of peripheral blood mononuclear cells (PBMCs), taken before the second cycle of nivolumab. CDR3 loop: CASSVVRLAVTDTQYF. CDR3 bases: TGTGCCAGCAGCGTAGTAAGGCTAGCGGTAACAGATACGCAGTATTTT. Looking up the rest from reference TRBV9 and TRBJ2-3 gives the full variable domain: DSGVTQTPKHLITATGQRVTLRCSPRSGDLSVYWYQQSLDQGLQFLIQYYNGEERAKGNILERFSAQQFPDLHSELNLSSLELGDSALYFCASSVVRLAVTDTQYFGPGTRLTVL.